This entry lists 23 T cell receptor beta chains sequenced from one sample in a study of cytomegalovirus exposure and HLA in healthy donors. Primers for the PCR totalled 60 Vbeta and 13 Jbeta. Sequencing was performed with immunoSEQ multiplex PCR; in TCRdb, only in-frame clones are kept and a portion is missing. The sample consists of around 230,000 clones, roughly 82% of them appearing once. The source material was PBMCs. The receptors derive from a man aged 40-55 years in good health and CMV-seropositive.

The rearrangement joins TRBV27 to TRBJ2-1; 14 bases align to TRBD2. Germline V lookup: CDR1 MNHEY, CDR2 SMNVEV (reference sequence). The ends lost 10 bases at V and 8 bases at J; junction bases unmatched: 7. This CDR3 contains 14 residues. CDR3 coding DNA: TGTGCCACCCGGGGACTAGCGGGAGTGGATGAGCAGTTCTTC. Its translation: CATRGLAGVDEQFF.

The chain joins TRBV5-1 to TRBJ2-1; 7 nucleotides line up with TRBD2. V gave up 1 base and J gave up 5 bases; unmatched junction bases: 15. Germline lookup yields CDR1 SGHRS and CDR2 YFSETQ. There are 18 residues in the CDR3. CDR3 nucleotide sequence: TGCGCCAGCAGCTTGTCGGCTCCCTTGGCGGGAGCTAACAATGAGCAGTTCTTC. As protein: CASSLSAPLAGANNEQFF.

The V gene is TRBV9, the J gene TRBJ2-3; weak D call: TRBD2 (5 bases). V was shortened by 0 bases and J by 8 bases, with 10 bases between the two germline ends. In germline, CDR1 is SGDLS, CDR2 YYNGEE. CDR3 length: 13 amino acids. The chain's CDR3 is CASSVAAEPTQYF. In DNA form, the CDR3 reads TGTGCCAGCAGCGTAGCAGCGGAGCCTACGCAGTATTTT. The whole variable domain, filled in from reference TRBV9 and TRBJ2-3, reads DSGVTQTPKHLITATGQRVTLRCSPRSGDLSVYWYQQSLDQGLQFLIQYYNGEERAKGNILERFSAQQFPDLHSELNLSSLELGDSALYFCASSVAAEPTQYFGPGTRLTVL.

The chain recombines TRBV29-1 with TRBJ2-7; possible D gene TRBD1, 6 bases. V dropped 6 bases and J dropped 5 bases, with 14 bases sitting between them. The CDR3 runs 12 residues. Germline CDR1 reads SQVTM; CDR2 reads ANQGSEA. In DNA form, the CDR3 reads TGCAGCGTGTTACAGGGAATCGACGAGCAGTACTTC. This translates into CSVLQGIDEQYF.

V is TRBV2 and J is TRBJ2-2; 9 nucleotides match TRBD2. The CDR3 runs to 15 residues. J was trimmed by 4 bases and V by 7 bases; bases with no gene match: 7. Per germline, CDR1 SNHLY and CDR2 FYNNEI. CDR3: CASNRGLASTGELFF. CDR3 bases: TGTGCCAGCAACCGGGGACTAGCCAGCACCGGGGAGCTGTTTTTT.

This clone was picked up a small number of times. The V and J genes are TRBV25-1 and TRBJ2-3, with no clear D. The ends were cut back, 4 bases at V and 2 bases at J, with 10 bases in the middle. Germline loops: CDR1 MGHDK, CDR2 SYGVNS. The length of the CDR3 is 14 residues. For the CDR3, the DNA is TGTGCCAGCAGTGTGGGCCAATCCACAGATACGCAGTATTTT. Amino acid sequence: CASSVGQSTDTQYF.

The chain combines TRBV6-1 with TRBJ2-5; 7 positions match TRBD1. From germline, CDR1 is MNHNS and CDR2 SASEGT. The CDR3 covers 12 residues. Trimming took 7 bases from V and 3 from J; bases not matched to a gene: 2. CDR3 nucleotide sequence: TGTGCCAGCACTACAGGGGAAGAGACCCAGTACTTC. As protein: CASTTGEETQYF.

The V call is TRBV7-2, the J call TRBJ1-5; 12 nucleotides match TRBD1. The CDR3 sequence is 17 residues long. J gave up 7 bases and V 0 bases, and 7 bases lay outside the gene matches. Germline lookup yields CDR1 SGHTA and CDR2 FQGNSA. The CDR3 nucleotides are TGTGCCAGCAGCTTAGCCGGGACAGGGGGCTCGGGACAGCCCCAGCATTTT. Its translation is CASSLAGTGGSGQPQHF.

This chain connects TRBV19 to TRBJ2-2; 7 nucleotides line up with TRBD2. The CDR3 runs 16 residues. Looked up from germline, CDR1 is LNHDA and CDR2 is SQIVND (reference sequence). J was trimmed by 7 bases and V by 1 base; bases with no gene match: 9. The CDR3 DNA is TGTGCCAGTAGTATAGTGGGGGGAGGGCCTAACGGGGAGCTGTTTTTT. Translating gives CASSIVGGGPNGELFF.

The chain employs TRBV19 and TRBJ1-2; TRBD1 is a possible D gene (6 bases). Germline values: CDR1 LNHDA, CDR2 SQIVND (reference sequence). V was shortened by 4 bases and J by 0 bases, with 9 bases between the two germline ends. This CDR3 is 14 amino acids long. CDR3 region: CASSRDKTNYGYTF. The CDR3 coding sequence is TGTGCCAGTAGTAGGGACAAGACTAACTATGGCTACACCTTC.

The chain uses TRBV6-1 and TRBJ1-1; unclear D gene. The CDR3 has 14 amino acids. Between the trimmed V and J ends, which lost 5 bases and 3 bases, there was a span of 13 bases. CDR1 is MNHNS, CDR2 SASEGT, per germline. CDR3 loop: CASSKRGFDTEAFF. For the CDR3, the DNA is TGTGCCAGCAGTAAAAGAGGATTCGACACTGAAGCTTTCTTT.

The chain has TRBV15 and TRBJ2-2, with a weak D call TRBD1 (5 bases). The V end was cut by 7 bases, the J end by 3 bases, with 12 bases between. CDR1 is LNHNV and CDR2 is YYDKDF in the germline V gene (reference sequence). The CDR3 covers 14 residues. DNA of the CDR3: TGTGCCACCATGCCAGGGAAGGACACCGGGGAGCTGTTTTTT. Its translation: CATMPGKDTGELFF.

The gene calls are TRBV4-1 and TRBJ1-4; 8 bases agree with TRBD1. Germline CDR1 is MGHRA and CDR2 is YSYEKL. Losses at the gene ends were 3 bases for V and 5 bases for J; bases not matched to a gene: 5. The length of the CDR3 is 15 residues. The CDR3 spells CASSQRTGLNEKLFF. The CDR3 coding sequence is TGCGCCAGCAGCCAGCGGACAGGGCTGAATGAAAAACTGTTTTTT.

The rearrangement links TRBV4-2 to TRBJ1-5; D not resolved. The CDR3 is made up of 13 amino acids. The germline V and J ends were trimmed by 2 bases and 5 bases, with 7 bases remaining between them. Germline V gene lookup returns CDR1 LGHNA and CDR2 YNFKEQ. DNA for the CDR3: TGTGCCAGCAGCCAATCGGACTATCAGCCCCAGCATTTT. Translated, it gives CASSQSDYQPQHF.

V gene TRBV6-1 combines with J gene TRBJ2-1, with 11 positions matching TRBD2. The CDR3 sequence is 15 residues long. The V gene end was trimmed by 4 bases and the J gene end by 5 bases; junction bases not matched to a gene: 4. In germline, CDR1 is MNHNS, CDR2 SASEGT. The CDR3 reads CASSAGTSGNNEQFF. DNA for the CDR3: TGTGCCAGCAGTGCCGGGACTAGCGGAAACAATGAGCAGTTCTTC.

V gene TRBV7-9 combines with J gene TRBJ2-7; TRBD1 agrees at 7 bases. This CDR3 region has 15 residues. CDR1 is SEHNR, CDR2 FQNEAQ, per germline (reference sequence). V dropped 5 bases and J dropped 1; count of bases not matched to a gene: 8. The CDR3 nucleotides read TGTGCCAGCAGCCTACGGACAGGTTATTCCTACGAGCAGTACTTC. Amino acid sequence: CASSLRTGYSYEQYF.

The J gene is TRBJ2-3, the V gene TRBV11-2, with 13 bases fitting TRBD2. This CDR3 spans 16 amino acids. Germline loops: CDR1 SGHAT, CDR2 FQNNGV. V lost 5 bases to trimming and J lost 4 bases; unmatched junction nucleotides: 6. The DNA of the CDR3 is TGTGCCAGCAGCCTTAGGACTAGCGGGAGTGCAGATACGCAGTATTTT. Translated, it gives CASSLRTSGSADTQYF.

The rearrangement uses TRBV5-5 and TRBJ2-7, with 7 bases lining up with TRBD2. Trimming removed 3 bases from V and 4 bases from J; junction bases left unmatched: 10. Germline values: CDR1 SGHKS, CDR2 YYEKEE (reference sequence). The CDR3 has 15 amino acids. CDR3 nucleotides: TGTGCCAGCAGCTACTCCGGGACTACCACTTACGAGCAGTACTTC. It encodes CASSYSGTTTYEQYF. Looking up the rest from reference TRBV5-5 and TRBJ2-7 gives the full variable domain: DAGVTQSPTHLIKTRGQQVTLRCSPISGHKSVSWYQQVLGQGPQFIFQYYEKEERGRGNFPDRFSARQFPNYSSELNVNALLLGDSALYLCASSYSGTTTYEQYFGPGTRLTVT.

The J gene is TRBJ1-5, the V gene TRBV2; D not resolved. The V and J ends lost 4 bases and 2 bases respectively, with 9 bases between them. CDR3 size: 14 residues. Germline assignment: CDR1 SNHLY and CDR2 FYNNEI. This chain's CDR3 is CASSASARNQPQHF. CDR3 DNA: TGTGCCAGCAGTGCAAGCGCCCGCAATCAGCCCCAGCATTTT.

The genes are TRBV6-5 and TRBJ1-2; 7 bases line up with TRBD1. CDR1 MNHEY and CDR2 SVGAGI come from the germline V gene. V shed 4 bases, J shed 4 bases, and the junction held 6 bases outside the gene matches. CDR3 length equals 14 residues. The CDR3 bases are TGTGCCAGCAGTTCTAGGGGGCAGGGCTATGGCTACACCTTC. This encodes CASSSRGQGYGYTF.

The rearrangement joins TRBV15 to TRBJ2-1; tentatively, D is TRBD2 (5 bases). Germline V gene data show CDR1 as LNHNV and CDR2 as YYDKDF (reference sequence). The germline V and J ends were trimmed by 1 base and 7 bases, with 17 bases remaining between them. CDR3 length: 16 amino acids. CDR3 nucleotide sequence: TGTGCCACCAGCAGAGCGGCTACGGGATCGTGGAATGAGCAGTTCTTC. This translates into CATSRAATGSWNEQFF.

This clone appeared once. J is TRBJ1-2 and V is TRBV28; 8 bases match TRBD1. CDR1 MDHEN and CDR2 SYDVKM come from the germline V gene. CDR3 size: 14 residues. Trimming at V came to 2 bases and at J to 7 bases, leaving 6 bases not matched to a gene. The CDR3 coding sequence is TGTGCCAGCAGTTTAAGTCAGGGGGCTCGTGGCTACACCTTC. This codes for CASSLSQGARGYTF.

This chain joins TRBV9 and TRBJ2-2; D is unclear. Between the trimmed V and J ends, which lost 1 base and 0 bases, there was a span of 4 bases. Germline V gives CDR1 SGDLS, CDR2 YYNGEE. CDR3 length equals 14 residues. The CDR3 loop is CASSVITNTGELFF. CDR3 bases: TGTGCCAGCAGCGTAATCACGAACACCGGGGAGCTGTTTTTT.